The 14 T cell receptor beta chains reported below all come from one sample, sequenced in a study of blood T cell repertoires in COVID-19. Generated by immunoSEQ multiplex PCR, the TCRdb table keeps only in-frame clones and is missing some. The sample lists roughly 120,000 clones, 70% to 90% occurring once. Material for sequencing was peripheral blood. The receptors shown here come from a woman in her seventies who had recovered from COVID-19.

This chain connects TRBV5-5 to TRBJ2-5; TRBD1 matches 9 bases. V shed 2 bases and J 4 bases; nucleotides not matched to a gene: 0. The CDR3 runs 13 residues. Germline V gives CDR1 SGHKS, CDR2 YYEKEE (reference sequence). The CDR3 nucleotides are TGTGCCAGCAGCTTACAGGGGGCAGAGACCCAGTACTTC. Protein sequence: CASSLQGAETQYF. The full variable domain, rest sourced from reference TRBV5-5 and TRBJ2-5, is DAGVTQSPTHLIKTRGQQVTLRCSPISGHKSVSWYQQVLGQGPQFIFQYYEKEERGRGNFPDRFSARQFPNYSSELNVNALLLGDSALYLCASSLQGAETQYFGPGTRLLVL.

The chain recombines TRBV7-2 with TRBJ2-7, with D tentatively TRBD2 (6 bases). The CDR3 is 14 amino acids. V gave up 5 bases and J gave up 5 bases, with 16 bases separating them. Germline CDR1 is SGHTA and CDR2 is FQGNSA. CDR3 coding DNA: TGTGCCAGCAGCCTAACCGGAGGGCTGGACGAGCAGTACTTC. It encodes CASSLTGGLDEQYF.

The chain couples TRBV9 to TRBJ1-2; D not resolved. The V and J ends lost 3 bases and 8 bases respectively, with 14 bases between them. This CDR3 contains 13 residues. CDR1 SGDLS and CDR2 YYNGEE come from the germline V gene. The CDR3 sequence: CASSATMSEGYTF. As DNA, the CDR3 is TGTGCCAGCAGCGCCACGATGAGTGAGGGCTACACCTTC.

A few counts support this clone. V usage is TRBV9 and J usage is TRBJ2-3; D is unclear. The germline V gene encodes CDR1 SGDLS and CDR2 YYNGEE. With 4 bases removed from V and 0 bases from J, the gap between germline ends came to 9 bases. The CDR3 has 14 amino acids. DNA of the CDR3: TGTGCCAGCAGCTCCCACTTGAGCACAGATACGCAGTATTTT. This encodes CASSSHLSTDTQYF. The full variable domain, with the rest looked up from reference TRBV9 and TRBJ2-3, is DSGVTQTPKHLITATGQRVTLRCSPRSGDLSVYWYQQSLDQGLQFLIQYYNGEERAKGNILERFSAQQFPDLHSELNLSSLELGDSALYFCASSSHLSTDTQYFGPGTRLTVL.

V usage is TRBV28 and J usage is TRBJ1-4, with 11 bases fitting TRBD1. Trimming took 5 bases from V and 6 from J; bases not matched to a gene: 2. The CDR3 spans 14 residues. Germline V gene lookup returns CDR1 MDHEN and CDR2 SYDVKM. The CDR3 DNA reads TGTGCCAGCAGTCGGACAGGGGGCGATGAAAAACTGTTTTTT. This sequence encodes CASSRTGGDEKLFF.

The genes are TRBV9 and TRBJ1-1; TRBD1 might be the D (6 bases). The CDR3 length is 13 residues. Trimming stripped 3 bases from V and 5 bases from J, with 11 bases between. Per the germline V gene, CDR1 is SGDLS and CDR2 is YYNGEE. CDR3 sequence (DNA): TGTGCCAGCAGCGAACAGGGAGAGACTGAAGCTTTCTTT. Translating gives CASSEQGETEAFF.

V usage is TRBV7-9 and J usage is TRBJ2-3; weak D call: TRBD2 (6 bases). Germline CDR1 and CDR2: SEHNR and FQNEAQ (reference sequence). V was trimmed by 1 base and J by 6 bases, leaving 8 bases between them. CDR3 length equals 13 residues. CDR3 loop: CASSLGGADTQYF. CDR3 DNA: TGTGCCAGCAGCTTAGGCGGGGCGGATACGCAGTATTTT.

The chain recombines TRBV7-2 with TRBJ2-7; 9 nucleotides agree with TRBD1. Germline V gene sequence: CDR1 SGHTA, CDR2 FQGNSA. The CDR3 runs 15 residues. Trimming removed 5 bases from V and 4 bases from J; junction bases left unmatched: 9. The CDR3: CASSATGTGRYEQYF. Here the CDR3 DNA reads TGTGCCAGCAGCGCGACCGGGACAGGGAGGTACGAGCAGTACTTC.

The chain joins TRBV27 to TRBJ2-7; 7 nucleotides agree with TRBD1. Per germline, CDR1 MNHEY and CDR2 SMNVEV (reference sequence). V was pared by 5 bases and J by 4 bases, with 8 bases of the junction left unmatched. The CDR3 extends over 14 amino acids. DNA of the CDR3: TGTGCCAGCAGTCCCAAGACAGGGTGGTACGAGCAGTACTTC. Amino acids: CASSPKTGWYEQYF.

This chain uses TRBV5-1 with TRBJ2-7, with D perhaps TRBD1 (6 bases). Trimming removed 4 bases at V and 2 bases at J, with 13 bases between. The CDR3 has 14 amino acids. The germline CDR1 and CDR2 sequences are SGHRS and YFSETQ. The CDR3 sequence is CASSPGVATYEQYF. The CDR3 DNA is TGCGCCAGCAGCCCAGGGGTAGCCACCTACGAGCAGTACTTC.

V gene TRBV27 combines with J gene TRBJ2-3, with D perhaps TRBD1 (6 bases). Between the trimmed V and J ends, which lost 6 bases and 0 bases, there was a span of 13 bases. CDR1 and CDR2 (germline): MNHEY, SMNVEV (reference sequence). CDR3 size: 15 residues. CDR3 sequence: CASRSRGTSTDTQYF. DNA for the CDR3: TGTGCCAGCAGATCCAGGGGAACAAGCACAGATACGCAGTATTTT.

The chain employs TRBV19 and TRBJ2-3; TRBD2 matches at 9 bases. The ends lost 7 bases at V and 6 bases at J; junction bases unmatched: 8. The CDR3 has 14 amino acids. CDR1 is LNHDA, CDR2 SQIVND, per germline (reference sequence). The CDR3 loop reads CASTSGVYGDTQYF. The CDR3 DNA sequence: TGTGCCAGTACTAGCGGGGTTTATGGGGATACGCAGTATTTT. Full variable domain (rest looked up from reference TRBV19 and TRBJ2-3): DGGITQSPKYLFRKEGQNVTLSCEQNLNHDAMYWYRQDPGQGLRLIYYSQIVNDFQKGDIAEGYSVSREKKESFPLTVTSAQKNPTAFYLCASTSGVYGDTQYFGPGTRLTVL.

The count of this clone is one. The genes are TRBV4-3 and TRBJ1-1; D ambiguous. The V and J ends lost 0 bases and 4 bases respectively, with 15 bases between them. The CDR3 runs to 16 residues. Germline assignment: CDR1 LGHNA and CDR2 YSLEER. CDR3 DNA: TGCGCCAGCAGCCAAGATCACGCCCAATTCGGCACTGAAGCTTTCTTT. Amino acids: CASSQDHAQFGTEAFF.

In its sample, this clone was seen once. This CDR3 reads CASSATAHTEAFF. The DNA of the CDR3 is TGCGCCAGCAGCGCCACAGCCCACACTGAAGCTTTCTTT. V usage is TRBV4-3 and J usage is TRBJ1-1; D unclear. The CDR3 runs to 13 residues. Germline V gene sequence: CDR1 LGHNA, CDR2 YSLEER. Trimming shortened V by 5 bases and J by 3 bases, and 10 bases separated the two germline ends.